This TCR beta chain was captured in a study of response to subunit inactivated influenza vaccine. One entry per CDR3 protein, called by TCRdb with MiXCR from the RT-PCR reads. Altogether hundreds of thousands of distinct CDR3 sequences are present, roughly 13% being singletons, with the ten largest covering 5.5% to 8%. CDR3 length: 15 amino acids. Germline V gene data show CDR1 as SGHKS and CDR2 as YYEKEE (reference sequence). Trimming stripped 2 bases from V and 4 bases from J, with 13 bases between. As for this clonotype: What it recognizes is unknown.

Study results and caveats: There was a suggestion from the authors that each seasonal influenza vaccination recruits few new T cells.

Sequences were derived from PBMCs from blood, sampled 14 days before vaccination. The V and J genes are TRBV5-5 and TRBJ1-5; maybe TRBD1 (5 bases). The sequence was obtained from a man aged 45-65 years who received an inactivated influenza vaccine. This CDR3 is CASSFGGIGNQPQHF. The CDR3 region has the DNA TGTGCCAGCAGCTTTGGGGGGATAGGGAATCAGCCCCAGCATTTT.